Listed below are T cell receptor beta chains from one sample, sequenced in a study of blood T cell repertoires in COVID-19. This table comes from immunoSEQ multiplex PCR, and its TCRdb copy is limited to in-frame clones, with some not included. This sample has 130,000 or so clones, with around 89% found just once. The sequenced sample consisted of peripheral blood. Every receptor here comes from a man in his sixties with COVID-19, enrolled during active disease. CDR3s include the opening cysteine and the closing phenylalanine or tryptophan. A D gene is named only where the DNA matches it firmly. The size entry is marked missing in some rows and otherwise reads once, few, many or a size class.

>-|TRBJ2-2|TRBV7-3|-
TGTGCCAGCAGCTTAATCGGTAGCTATGCCGGGGAGCTGTTTTTT
CASSLIGSYAGELFF
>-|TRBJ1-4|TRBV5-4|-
TGTGCCAGCAGCTTGGAGGGGCTGGCTAATGAAAAACTGTTTTTT
CASSLEGLANEKLFF
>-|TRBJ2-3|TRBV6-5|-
TGTGCCAGCAGCATTTCAGGGTCTCGCACAGATACGCAGTATTTT
CASSISGSRTDTQYF
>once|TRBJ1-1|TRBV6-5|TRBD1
TGTGCCAGCAGTTACGGGACAGGGGGCTGGAACACTGAAGCTTTCTTT
CASSYGTGGWNTEAFF
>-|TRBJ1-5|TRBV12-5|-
TGTGCTAGTGGTTTGGGTGGGGGGTGGCAGCCCCAGCATTTT
CASGLGGGWQPQHF
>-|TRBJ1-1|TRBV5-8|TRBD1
TGTGCCAGCAGCCGACAGGGAGGAACTGAAGCTTTCTTT
CASSRQGGTEAFF
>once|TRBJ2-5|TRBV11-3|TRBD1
TGTGCCAGCAGCTCCCGGGACAGCGAAGAGACCCAGTACTTC
CASSSRDSEETQYF
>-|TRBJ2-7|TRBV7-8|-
TGTGCCAGCAGCTTCACAGGGCACTCCTACGAGCAGTACTTC
CASSFTGHSYEQYF
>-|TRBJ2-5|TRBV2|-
TGTGCCAGCATAGGGGCATCGCAGACCCAGTACTTC
CASIGASQTQYF
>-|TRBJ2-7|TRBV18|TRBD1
TGTGCCAGCTCACCACCAACAGGACAGGGGAGCTACGAGCAGTACTTC
CASSPPTGQGSYEQYF
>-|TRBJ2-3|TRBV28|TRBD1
TGTGCCAGCACCCCAGGGACAGGGGTGAGCGATACGCAGTATTTT
CASTPGTGVSDTQYF